This paragraph reports one TCR beta chain. The data are from a study of resident and recirculating memory T cells in vitiligo. TCRdb's copy holds only in-frame clones and misses some; the assay was immunoSEQ multiplex PCR. The top ten clones hold roughly 4.5% of a sample with roughly 40,000 clones, around 90% of them seen once. This receptor was identified in a male donor with vitiligo. Sequencing used blood.

The CDR3 coding sequence is TGTGCCAGCGCTCTTTTGGGGGGGGACACAGATACGCAGTATTTT. The encoded protein is CASALLGGDTDTQYF. V is TRBV7-3 and J is TRBJ2-3, with 7 bases fitting TRBD2. This CDR3 region has 15 residues. CDR1 and CDR2 (germline): SGHTA, FQGTGA. After removal of 8 bases from V and 2 bases from J, the junction contained 10 bases not matched to a gene.